This T cell receptor (beta chain) was profiled in a study of T cells after yellow fever vaccination. This clonotype was counted at least ten times. TCRdb reprocessed the 5' RACE reads with MiXCR, giving one entry per CDR3 protein. This table holds a few hundred thousand distinct CDR3 sequences, over 5% found once. Here the sequenced sample was PBMCs, taken 5 days after the yellow fever booster vaccination. This TCR derives from a man younger than 40 who received the YFV17D yellow fever vaccine.

CDR3 amino acids: CSARTGRETQYF. The CDR3 DNA reads as TGCAGTGCTAGAACAGGGCGAGAGACCCAGTACTTC. The gene calls are TRBV20-1 and TRBJ2-5; maybe TRBD1 (6 bases). The CDR3 sequence is 12 residues long. Trimming shortened V by 2 bases and J by 4 bases, and 8 bases separated the two germline ends. Germline loops: CDR1 DFQATT, CDR2 SNEGSKA (reference sequence).